Sequencing of this T cell receptor beta chain was carried out in a study of Graves' ophthalmopathy and Graves' hyperthyroidism. RNA transcripts were the template, and TCR beta CDR3 regions were amplified from them. Second-round multiplex PCR followed a first-round RT-PCR using HTBI primers. A single record per CDR3 protein comes from TCRdb applying MiXCR to the multiplex PCR reads. The profile shows about 57,000 distinct CDR3 sequences, roughly 47% of them singletons. This clonotype is deemed medium-sized. The germline gives CDR1 SGHTA, CDR2 FQGNSA. Trimming took 1 base from V and 1 from J, leaving 8 bases between them. This CDR3 contains 15 residues.

Material for sequencing was peripheral blood. The J gene is TRBJ1-5, the V gene TRBV7-2, with a weak D call TRBD1 (5 bases). This TCR derives from an adult woman with Graves' ophthalmopathy. For the CDR3, the DNA is TGTGCCAGCAGCTTAGTGGCAGGGAGCAATCAGCCCCAGCATTTT. Protein: CASSLVAGSNQPQHF.